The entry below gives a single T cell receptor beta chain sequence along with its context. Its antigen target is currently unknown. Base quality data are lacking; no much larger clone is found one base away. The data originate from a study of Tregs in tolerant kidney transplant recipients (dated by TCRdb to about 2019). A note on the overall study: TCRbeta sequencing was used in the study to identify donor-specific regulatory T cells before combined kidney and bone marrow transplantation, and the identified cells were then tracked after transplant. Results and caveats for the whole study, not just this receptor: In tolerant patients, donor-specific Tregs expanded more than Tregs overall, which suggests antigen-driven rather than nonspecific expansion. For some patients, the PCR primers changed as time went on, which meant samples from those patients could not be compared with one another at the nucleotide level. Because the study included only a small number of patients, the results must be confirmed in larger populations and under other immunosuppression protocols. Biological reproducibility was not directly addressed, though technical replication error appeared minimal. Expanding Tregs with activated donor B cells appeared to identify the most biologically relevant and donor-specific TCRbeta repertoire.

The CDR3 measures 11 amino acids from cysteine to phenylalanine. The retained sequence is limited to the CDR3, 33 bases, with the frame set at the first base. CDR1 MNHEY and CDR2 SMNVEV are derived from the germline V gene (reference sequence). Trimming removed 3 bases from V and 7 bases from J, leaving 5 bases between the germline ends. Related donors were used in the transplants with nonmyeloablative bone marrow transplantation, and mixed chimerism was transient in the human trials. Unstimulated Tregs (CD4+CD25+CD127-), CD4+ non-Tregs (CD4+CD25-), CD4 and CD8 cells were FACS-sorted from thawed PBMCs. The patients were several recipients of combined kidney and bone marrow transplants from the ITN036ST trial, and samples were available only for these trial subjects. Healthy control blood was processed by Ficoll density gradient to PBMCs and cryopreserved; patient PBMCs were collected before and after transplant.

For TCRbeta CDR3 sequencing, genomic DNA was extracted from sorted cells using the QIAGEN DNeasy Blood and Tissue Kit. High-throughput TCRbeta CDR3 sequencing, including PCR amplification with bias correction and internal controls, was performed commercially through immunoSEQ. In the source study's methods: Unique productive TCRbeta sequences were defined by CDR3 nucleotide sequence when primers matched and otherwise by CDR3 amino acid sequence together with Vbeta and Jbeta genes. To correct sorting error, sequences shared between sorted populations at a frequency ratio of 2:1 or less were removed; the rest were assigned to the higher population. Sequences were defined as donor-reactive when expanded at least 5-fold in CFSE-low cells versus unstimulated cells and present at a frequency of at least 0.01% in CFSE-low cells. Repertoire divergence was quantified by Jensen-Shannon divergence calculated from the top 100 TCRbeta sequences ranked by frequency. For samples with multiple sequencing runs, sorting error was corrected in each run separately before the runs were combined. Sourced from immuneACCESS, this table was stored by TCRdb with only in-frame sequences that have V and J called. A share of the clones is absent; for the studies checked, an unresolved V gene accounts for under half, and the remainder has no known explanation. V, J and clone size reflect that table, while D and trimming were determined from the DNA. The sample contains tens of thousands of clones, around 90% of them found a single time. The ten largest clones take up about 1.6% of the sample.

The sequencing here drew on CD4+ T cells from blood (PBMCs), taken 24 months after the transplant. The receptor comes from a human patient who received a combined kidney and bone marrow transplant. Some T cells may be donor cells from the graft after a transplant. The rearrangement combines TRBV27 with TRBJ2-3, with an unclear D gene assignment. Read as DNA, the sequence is TGTGCCAGCAGTTTGTTTAATACGCAGTATTTT. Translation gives CASSLFNTQYF.